Following are 20 T cell receptor beta chains from one sample sequenced in a study of CD8+CD57+ T cells in acquired aplastic anemia. Patients chosen for sequencing had shown CD8+CD57+ cell expansion by flow cytometry. According to the study, genomic DNA was the template for TCR beta VDJ and CDR3 profiling. Using its own MiXCR run on the reads, TCRdb lists one record per CDR3 protein. The sample includes 250,000 or so distinct CDR3 sequences, around 45% of them seen just once. Sequencing was done on a sample of sorted CD4+, CD8+, or CD8+CD57+ T cells (not recorded which) from PBMCs. The receptor source for this set is a human donor with aplastic anemia.

The V gene is TRBV7-4, the J gene TRBJ2-7; D perhaps matches TRBD1 (6 bases). Germline lookup yields CDR1 SGHVT and CDR2 SQSDAQ. V was shortened by 5 bases and J by 5 bases, with 13 bases between the two germline ends. This CDR3 contains 13 residues. CDR3 sequence: CASSQDGGHEQYF. The CDR3 DNA reads TGTGCCAGCAGCCAGGATGGGGGCCACGAGCAGTACTTC.

In this sample, this clonotype turned up once. The J gene is TRBJ2-7, the V gene TRBV7-9; D is unclear. The germline V and J ends were trimmed by 1 base and 3 bases, with 10 bases remaining between them. Germline assignment: CDR1 SEHNR and CDR2 FQNEAQ (reference sequence). The CDR3 consists of 14 residues. DNA for the CDR3: TGTGCCAGCAGCTTAGGTGACTTGATCTACGAGCAGTACGTC. Encoded protein: CASSLGDLIYEQYV.

For the CDR3, the DNA is TGTGCCAGCAGTCCTCAATATGGCTACACCTTC. This gives the protein CASSPQYGYTF. This rearrangement joins TRBV7-2 to TRBJ1-2; no clear D. The CDR3 sequence is 11 residues long. From germline, CDR1 is SGHTA and CDR2 FQGNSA. V dropped 6 bases and J dropped 5 bases, with 7 bases sitting between them. The full variable domain, with the rest looked up from reference TRBV7-2 and TRBJ1-2, is GAGVSQSPSNKVTEKGKDVELRCDPISGHTALYWYRQSLGQGLEFLIYFQGNSAPDKSGLPSDRFSAERTGGSVSTLTIQRTQQEDSAVYLCASSPQYGYTFGSGTRLTVV.

This chain uses TRBV20-1 with TRBJ1-4, with TRBD1 as a possible D gene (5 bases). This CDR3 has 17 residues. CDR1 is DFQATT, CDR2 SNEGSKA, per germline (reference sequence). Deletions cut 0 bases from V and 4 bases from J, with 18 bases between. The CDR3 sequence: CSARDIQAGTYNEKLFF. The CDR3 region has the DNA TGCAGTGCTAGAGATATCCAGGCCGGGACCTATAATGAAAAACTGTTTTTT.

This clonotype was found many times. V and J are TRBV2 and TRBJ1-1, with unresolved D. The CDR3 is made up of 13 amino acids. The germline V and J ends were trimmed by 5 bases and 1 base, with 8 bases remaining between them. CDR1 and CDR2 from the germline V gene are SNHLY and FYNNEI. The CDR3 protein is CASSPVANTEAFF. The CDR3 coding sequence is TGTGCCAGCAGTCCAGTAGCGAACACTGAAGCTTTCTTT.

The chain uses TRBV19 and TRBJ2-1, with 13 bases fitting TRBD2. CDR1 and CDR2 (germline): LNHDA, SQIVND (reference sequence). CDR3 length: 16 amino acids. V was pared by 5 bases and J by 4 bases, with 5 bases of the junction left unmatched. In DNA form, the CDR3 reads TGTGCCAGTAGTCTAACGGGACTAGCGGGATACAATGAGCAGTTCTTC. Translation: CASSLTGLAGYNEQFF.

V and J are TRBV20-1 and TRBJ2-5; the D gene is possibly TRBD1 (5 bases). The CDR3 totals 13 residues. V gave up 5 bases and J gave up 5 bases, with 15 bases separating them. Germline V gene sequence: CDR1 DFQATT, CDR2 SNEGSKA (reference sequence). CDR3 nucleotide sequence: TGCAGTGCTGGTAGACAGCCTCCGGAGACCCAGTACTTC. The encoded protein is CSAGRQPPETQYF.

This clonotype appeared many times. This chain uses TRBV7-2 with TRBJ2-3; 10 nucleotides match TRBD2. Unmatched junction bases numbered 7, after V lost 0 bases and J lost 4 bases. Germline V gives CDR1 SGHTA, CDR2 FQGNSA. This CDR3 contains 17 residues. The CDR3 spells CASSLAFASGGSDTQYF. The DNA for the CDR3 is TGTGCCAGCAGCTTAGCGTTCGCTAGCGGGGGCTCAGATACGCAGTATTTT.

This clonotype was observed many times. The chain joins TRBV19 to TRBJ1-2, with 10 bases lining up with TRBD1. V lost 7 bases to trimming and J lost 0 bases; unmatched junction nucleotides: 8. The length of the CDR3 is 16 residues. Germline loops: CDR1 LNHDA, CDR2 SQIVND (reference sequence). In DNA, the CDR3 is TGTGCCAGTACCACCGGGACAGGGGCGTCTAACTATGGCTACACCTTC. It encodes CASTTGTGASNYGYTF.

At least ten counts were recorded for this clonotype. The chain recombines TRBV20-1 with TRBJ1-1; maybe TRBD1 (6 bases). From germline, CDR1 is DFQATT and CDR2 SNEGSKA (reference sequence). V lost 5 bases, J lost 3 bases, and 13 bases lay in between. The CDR3 spans 13 residues. The chain's CDR3 is CSAAGVRDTEAFF. In DNA form, the CDR3 reads TGCAGTGCTGCAGGGGTGAGGGACACTGAAGCTTTCTTT.

This clonotype was detected a few times. This may stem from a read error, because a much larger clone lies one nucleotide away. The V call is TRBV7-9, the J call TRBJ2-5; 8 nucleotides match TRBD2. Per the germline V gene, CDR1 is SEHNR and CDR2 is FQNEAQ (reference sequence). The CDR3 extends over 17 amino acids. V lost 4 bases, J lost 10 bases, and 20 bases stayed unmatched. The CDR3 DNA reads as TGTGCCAGCAGCTCGAATCGGGGGGGAGCGTTACTCACTTTCCAGTACTTC. Amino acids: CASSSNRGGALLTFQYF.

The chain joins TRBV14 to TRBJ1-1; 9 bases map to TRBD1. The CDR3 runs 21 residues. Germline assignment: CDR1 SGHDN and CDR2 FVKESK. The V gene end was trimmed by 0 bases and the J gene end by 3 bases; junction bases not matched to a gene: 20. The CDR3 protein is CASSQDTARTGVLYRDTEAFF. In DNA form, the CDR3 reads TGTGCCAGCAGCCAAGATACCGCGAGGACAGGGGTCTTGTATCGGGACACTGAAGCTTTCTTT.

This chain uses TRBV19 with TRBJ1-5; possible D gene TRBD1, 5 bases. V was cut by 6 bases and J by 3 bases, with 21 bases left in between. Germline CDR1 reads LNHDA; CDR2 reads SQIVND (reference sequence). The CDR3 is made up of 17 amino acids. CDR3 DNA sequence: TGTGCCAGTAGCCAGGATCCGCGCGGGGCAATCAATCAGCCCCAGCATTTT. Translation gives CASSQDPRGAINQPQHF.

This clonotype was observed many times. The gene calls are TRBV4-1 and TRBJ2-6, with D hard to call. This CDR3 spans 19 amino acids. The V end lost 0 bases, the J end lost 0 bases, and 15 bases lay between the germline ends. Germline assignment: CDR1 MGHRA and CDR2 YSYEKL. The chain's CDR3 is CASSQDRADEYSGANVLTF. CDR3 nucleotide sequence: TGCGCCAGCAGCCAAGATAGGGCGGACGAATACTCTGGGGCCAACGTCCTGACTTTC.

This clonotype was counted a few times. The V gene is TRBV10-3, the J gene TRBJ2-2; D is possibly TRBD1 (5 bases). Trimming removed 3 bases from V and 0 bases from J, with 8 bases in between. Germline lookup yields CDR1 ENHRY and CDR2 SYGVKD. The CDR3 runs 15 residues. The CDR3 DNA sequence: TGTGCCATCAGTGATGGCAGGGCGAACACCGGGGAGCTGTTTTTT. Amino acids: CAISDGRANTGELFF.

V usage is TRBV6-1 and J usage is TRBJ2-1; 9 nucleotides agree with TRBD2. The CDR3 consists of 15 residues. J lost 2 bases, V lost 6 bases, and 5 bases had no gene match. The germline CDR1 and CDR2 sequences are MNHNS and SASEGT. CDR3 in DNA: TGTGCCAGCAGCGATAGCGGGAGCACCTACAATGAGCAGTTCTTC. It is translated as CASSDSGSTYNEQFF.

The chain is built from TRBV11-3 and TRBJ2-1, with 9 bases identical to TRBD2. Germline CDR1 reads SGHNT; CDR2 reads YENEEA. V lost 3 bases and J lost 10; bases outside the gene matches: 13. There are 16 residues in the CDR3. CDR3 sequence reads: CASSFGGGASCLEQFF. The DNA for the CDR3 is TGTGCCAGCAGCTTTGGCGGGGGGGCCAGTTGCTTGGAGCAGTTCTTC.

This clonotype appeared many times. V usage is TRBV5-6 and J usage is TRBJ1-6, with 7 bases fitting TRBD1. Trimming removed 1 base from V and 10 bases from J; junction bases left unmatched: 11. The CDR3 totals 16 residues. Germline V gives CDR1 SGHDT, CDR2 YYEEEE. The CDR3 loop reads CASSLTGQLWVSPLHF. The CDR3 bases are TGTGCCAGCAGCTTGACGGGACAGCTTTGGGTCTCACCCCTCCACTTT.

The chain links TRBV25-1 to TRBJ2-1; 7 bases match TRBD2. Looked up from germline, CDR1 is MGHDK and CDR2 is SYGVNS. This CDR3 spans 14 amino acids. Germline trimming cut 3 bases from V and 5 bases from J; bases unmatched to any gene: 4. The CDR3 DNA follows: TGTGCCAGCAGTGATCTAGCGGAGAACAATGAGCAGTTCTTC. This translates into CASSDLAENNEQFF.

Turning to this clonotype: Being one base from a much bigger clone, this may be a read error. The chain employs TRBV27 and TRBJ2-7; possibly TRBD1 or TRBD2 for D (5 bases each). This CDR3 has 11 residues. CDR1 is MNHEY and CDR2 is SMNVEV in the germline V gene (reference sequence). Between the trimmed V and J ends, which lost 11 bases and 3 bases, there was a span of 11 bases. CDR3 DNA: TGTGCCTGCGGTGGGGGCTACGAGCAGTACTTC. It is translated as CACGGGYEQYF.